This T cell receptor beta chain was recovered during a study of blood T cell repertoires in COVID-19. Background on the study: There were acute and convalescent COVID-19 samples, and they came from the United States, Italy and Spain. T cells, B-cell-depleted T cells, or PBMCs provided the cDNA or gDNA that served as material.

With V trimmed by 3 bases and J by 4 bases, 4 bases remained unmatched. CDR3 length: 14 residues. Germline CDR1 MNHEY, CDR2 SMNVEV (reference sequence). Only a few counts were recorded for this clone. Study members were between roughly 18 and 100 years old and lived in some 22 US regions. Participant reports of clinical history set cohort assignment. Assay: immunoSEQ multiplex PCR; the TCRdb copy retains only in-frame clones and omits some. The sample includes 150,000 to 200,000 clones, 80% of them seen just once. The material sequenced was PBMCs or T cells enriched from blood (not recorded which). This TCR was sampled from a woman aged 60-75 years who had recovered from COVID-19. The V call is TRBV27, the J call TRBJ2-7, with 9 bases aligning to TRBD1. CDR3 protein: CASSFRQGGYEQYF. The CDR3 DNA sequence: TGTGCCAGCAGTTTCCGACAGGGGGGGTACGAGCAGTACTTC.